This is a list of T cell receptor beta chains from one sample in a study of T cells during gluten challenge in celiac disease. TCRdb re-analysed the single-cell sequencing reads in MiXCR, keeping a single row per CDR3 protein. The sample lists about 200 distinct CDR3 sequences, around 40% occurring once. Sequenced here: gluten-specific CD4+ T cells sorted from the duodenum using tetramers, sampled at baseline or on day 14 of gluten challenge (not recorded which). These receptor sequences come from a female donor with celiac disease. The CDR3 runs from the conserved cysteine through the conserved F or W. The D gene is left open where the match is weak. Clone size is stated in some rows and not others, as once, few, many or a class when expanded.

clone size: few
J gene: TRBJ1-1
V gene: TRBV7-3
D gene: TRBD1
CDR3 protein: CASSVAQGFEAFF
CDR3 DNA: TGTGCCAGCAGCGTCGCACAGGGGTTTGAAGCTTTCTTT

clone size: -
J gene: TRBJ1-3
V gene: TRBV4-2
D gene: TRBD1
CDR3 protein: CASSSRQGGNTIYF
CDR3 DNA: TGTGCCAGCAGCTCACGACAGGGGGGAAACACCATATATTTT

clone size: -
J gene: TRBJ1-3
V gene: TRBV5-6
D gene: -
CDR3 protein: CASCHRTEYSGNTIYF
CDR3 DNA: TGTGCCAGCTGTCATCGGACGGAGTACTCTGGAAACACCATATATTTT

clone size: hyperexpanded
J gene: TRBJ2-5
V gene: TRBV29-1
D gene: TRBD2
CDR3 protein: CSASSGGQWGETQYF
CDR3 DNA: TGCAGCGCTTCTAGCGGGGGGCAATGGGGAGAGACCCAGTACTTC

clone size: -
J gene: TRBJ1-2
V gene: TRBV2
D gene: TRBD1
CDR3 protein: CASSGIRDSPRGYTF
CDR3 DNA: TGTGCCAGCAGTGGTATTAGGGACAGCCCTCGTGGCTACACCTTC

clone size: -
J gene: TRBJ2-7
V gene: TRBV5-1
D gene: -
CDR3 protein: CASSLGTGAYEQYF
CDR3 DNA: TGCGCCAGCAGCTTGGGTACAGGCGCCTACGAGCAGTACTTC